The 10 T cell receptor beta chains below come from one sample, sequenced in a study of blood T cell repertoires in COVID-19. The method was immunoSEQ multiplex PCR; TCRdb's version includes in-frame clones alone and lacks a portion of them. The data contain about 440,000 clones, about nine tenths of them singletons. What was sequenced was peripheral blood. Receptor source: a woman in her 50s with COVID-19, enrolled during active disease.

In nucleotides, the CDR3 is TGCGCCAGCAGCCCCCGCGGAGGACTAGCGGGGGAAGCGAACACCGGGGAGCTGTTTTTT. This encodes CASSPRGGLAGEANTGELFF. This chain uses TRBV5-1 with TRBJ2-2, with TRBD2 matching 13 bases. V shed 4 bases, J shed 0 bases, and the junction held 12 bases outside the gene matches. CDR3 length: 20 residues. CDR1 is SGHRS, CDR2 YFSETQ, per germline.

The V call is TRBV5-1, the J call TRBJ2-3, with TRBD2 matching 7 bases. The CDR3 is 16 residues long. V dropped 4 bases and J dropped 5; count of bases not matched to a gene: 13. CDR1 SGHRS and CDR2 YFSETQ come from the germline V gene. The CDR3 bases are TGCGCCAGCAGCCCTAACAGCGGGGAAGCGATAGATACGCAGTATTTT. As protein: CASSPNSGEAIDTQYF.

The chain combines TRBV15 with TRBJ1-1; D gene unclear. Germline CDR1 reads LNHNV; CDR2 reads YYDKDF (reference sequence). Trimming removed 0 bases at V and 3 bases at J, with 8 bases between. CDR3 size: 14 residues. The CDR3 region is CATSRDRLDTEAFF. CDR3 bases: TGTGCCACCAGCAGAGACAGGTTGGACACTGAAGCTTTCTTT.

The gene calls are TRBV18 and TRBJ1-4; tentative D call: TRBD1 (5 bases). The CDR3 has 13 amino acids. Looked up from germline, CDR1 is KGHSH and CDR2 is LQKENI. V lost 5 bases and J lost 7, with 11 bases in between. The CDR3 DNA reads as TGTGCCAGCTCAGATAGCCAGGGTGAAAAACTGTTTTTT. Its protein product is CASSDSQGEKLFF. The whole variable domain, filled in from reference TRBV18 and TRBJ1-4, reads NAGVMQNPRHLVRRRGQEARLRCSPMKGHSHVYWYRQLPEEGLKFMVYLQKENIIDESGMPKERFSAEFPKEGPSILRIQQVVRGDSAAYFCASSDSQGEKLFFGSGTQLSVL.

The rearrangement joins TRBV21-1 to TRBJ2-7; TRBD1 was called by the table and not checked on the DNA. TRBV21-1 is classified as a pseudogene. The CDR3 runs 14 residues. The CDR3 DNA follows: TGTGCCAGCAGCAATATCACAGGGAAGTACGAGCAGTACTTC. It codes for CASSNITGKYEQYF.

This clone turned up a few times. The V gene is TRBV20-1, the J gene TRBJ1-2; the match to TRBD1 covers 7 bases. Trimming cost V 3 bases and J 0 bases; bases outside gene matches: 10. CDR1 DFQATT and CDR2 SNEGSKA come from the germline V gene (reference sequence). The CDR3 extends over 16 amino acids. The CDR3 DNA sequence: TGCAGTGCTAGTGGGGACAGCCGGGACTCTAACTATGGCTACACCTTC. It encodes CSASGDSRDSNYGYTF.

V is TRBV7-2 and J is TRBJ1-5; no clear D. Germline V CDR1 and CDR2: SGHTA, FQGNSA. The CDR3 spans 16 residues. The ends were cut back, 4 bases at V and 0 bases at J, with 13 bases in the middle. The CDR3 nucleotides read TGTGCCAGCAGCTCTAGGTCGGGTTCTAGCAATCAGCCCCAGCATTTT. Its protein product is CASSSRSGSSNQPQHF.

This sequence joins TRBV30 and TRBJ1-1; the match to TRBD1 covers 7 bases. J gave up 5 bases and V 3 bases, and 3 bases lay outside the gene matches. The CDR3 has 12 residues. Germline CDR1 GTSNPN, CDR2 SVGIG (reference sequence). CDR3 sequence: CAWRPGGTEAFF. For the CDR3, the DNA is TGTGCCTGGAGGCCAGGGGGTACTGAAGCTTTCTTT.

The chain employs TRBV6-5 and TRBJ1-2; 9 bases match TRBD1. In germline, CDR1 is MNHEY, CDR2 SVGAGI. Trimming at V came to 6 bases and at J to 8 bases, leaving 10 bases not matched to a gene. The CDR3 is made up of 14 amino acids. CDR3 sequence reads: CASSQQGALGGYTF. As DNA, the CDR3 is TGTGCCAGCAGCCAACAGGGGGCATTAGGCGGCTACACCTTC.

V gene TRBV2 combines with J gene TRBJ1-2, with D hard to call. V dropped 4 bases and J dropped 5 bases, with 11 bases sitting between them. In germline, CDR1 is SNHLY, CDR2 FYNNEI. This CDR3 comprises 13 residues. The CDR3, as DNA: TGTGCCAGCAGTGTGGCGAAGACATATGGCTACACCTTC. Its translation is CASSVAKTYGYTF. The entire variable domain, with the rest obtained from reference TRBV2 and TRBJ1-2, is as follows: EPEVTQTPSHQVTQMGQEVILRCVPISNHLYFYWYRQILGQKVEFLVSFYNNEISEKSEIFDDQFSVERPDGSNFTLKIRSTKLEDSAMYFCASSVAKTYGYTFGSGTRLTVV.